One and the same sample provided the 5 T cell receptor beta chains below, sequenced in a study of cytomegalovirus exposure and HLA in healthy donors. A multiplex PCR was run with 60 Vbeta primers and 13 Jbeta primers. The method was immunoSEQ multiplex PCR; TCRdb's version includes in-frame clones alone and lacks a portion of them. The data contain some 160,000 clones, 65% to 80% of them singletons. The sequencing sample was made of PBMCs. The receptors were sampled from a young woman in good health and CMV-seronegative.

The CDR3: CASSLVEVNTEAFF. CDR3 in DNA: TGTGCCAGCAGCTTGGTAGAGGTGAACACTGAAGCTTTCTTT. This sequence joins TRBV5-6 and TRBJ1-1, with no clear D. The germline V gene has CDR1 SGHDT and CDR2 YYEEEE. Trimming cost V 0 bases and J 0 bases, with 6 bases left between them. The CDR3 spans 14 residues.

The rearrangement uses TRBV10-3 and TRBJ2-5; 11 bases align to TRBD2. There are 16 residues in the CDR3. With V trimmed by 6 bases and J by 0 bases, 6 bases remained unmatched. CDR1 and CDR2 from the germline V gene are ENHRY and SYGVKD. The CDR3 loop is CAISPTSGTYQETQYF. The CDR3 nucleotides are TGTGCCATCAGCCCGACTAGCGGGACGTACCAAGAGACCCAGTACTTC.

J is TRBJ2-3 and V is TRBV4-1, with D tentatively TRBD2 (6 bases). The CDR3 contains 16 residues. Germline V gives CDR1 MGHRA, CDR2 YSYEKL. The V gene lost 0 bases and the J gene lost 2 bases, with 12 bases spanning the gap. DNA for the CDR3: TGCGCCAGCAGCCAAGAGGACGGGAGTGTCACAGATACGCAGTATTTT. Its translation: CASSQEDGSVTDTQYF.

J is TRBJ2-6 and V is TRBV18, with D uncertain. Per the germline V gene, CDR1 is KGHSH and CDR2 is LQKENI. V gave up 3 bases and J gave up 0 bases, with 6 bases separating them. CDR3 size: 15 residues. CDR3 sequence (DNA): TGTGCCAGCTCACCCGACAACTCTGGGGCCAACGTCCTGACTTTC. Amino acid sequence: CASSPDNSGANVLTF.

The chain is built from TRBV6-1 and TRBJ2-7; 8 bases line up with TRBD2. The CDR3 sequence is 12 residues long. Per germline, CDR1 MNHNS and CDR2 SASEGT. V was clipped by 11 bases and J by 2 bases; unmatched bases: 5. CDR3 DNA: TGTGCCGGGATGGGACTAGCCTACGAGCAGTACTTC. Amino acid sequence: CAGMGLAYEQYF.